The 28 T cell receptor beta chains below were found in one sample sequenced in a study of T cell responses to AZD1222 COVID-19 vaccine. Some clones are missing from TCRdb's copy, which holds only in-frame ones; the method was immunoSEQ multiplex PCR. The data show around 130,000 clones, about 90% seen once. The specimen comprised peripheral blood, sampled 28 days after the second dose of the MenACWY control vaccine. Every receptor here comes from an adult who received the MenACWY meningococcal vaccine as a control.

The rearrangement joins TRBV10-3 to TRBJ2-1; 9 positions agree with TRBD1. The CDR3 length is 15 residues. Losses at the gene ends were 3 bases for V and 5 bases for J; bases not matched to a gene: 5. The germline CDR1 and CDR2 sequences are ENHRY and SYGVKD. CDR3 loop: CAISDQGQGDNEQFF. DNA for the CDR3: TGTGCCATCAGTGACCAGGGACAGGGAGACAATGAGCAGTTCTTC.

Only one count was recorded for this clone. The rearrangement joins TRBV6-6 to TRBJ2-1; 11 nucleotides align to TRBD2. This CDR3 contains 15 residues. The V gene's germline CDR1 is MNHNY and CDR2 SVGAGI (reference sequence). V dropped 5 bases and J dropped 7; count of bases not matched to a gene: 7. CDR3 nucleotides: TGTGCCAGCAGTCCCAGTTTAGCGGGGGGGAATGAGCAGTTCTTC. This gives the protein CASSPSLAGGNEQFF.

This chain links TRBV28 with TRBJ2-6, with no clear D. Trimming pared 3 bases from V and 0 bases from J, leaving 3 bases between. This CDR3 region has 14 residues. Per the germline V gene, CDR1 is MDHEN and CDR2 is SYDVKM. The CDR3 reads CASSFLSGANVLTF. The CDR3 region has the DNA TGTGCCAGCAGTTTCCTCTCTGGGGCCAACGTCCTGACTTTC.

This chain uses TRBV2 with TRBJ1-1; 7 bases are a match to TRBD1. Per the germline V gene, CDR1 is SNHLY and CDR2 is FYNNEI. Trimming cost V 3 bases and J 1 base; bases outside gene matches: 5. This CDR3 comprises 15 residues. In nucleotides, the CDR3 is TGTGCCAGCAGTGACAGGGGGGCTGCGAACACTGAAGCTTTCTTT. It yields the protein CASSDRGAANTEAFF.

This clone was detected only once. The CDR3 region is CASSQGAHNSPLHF. The CDR3 DNA follows: TGCGCCAGCAGCCAGGGGGCGCATAATTCACCCCTCCACTTT. The chain combines TRBV4-3 with TRBJ1-6; D possibly corresponds to TRBD1 (6 bases). This CDR3 spans 14 amino acids. Germline assignment: CDR1 LGHNA and CDR2 YSLEER. V lost 3 bases and J 5 bases, leaving 8 bases between the germline ends.

This clone has a single count. The rearrangement links TRBV9 to TRBJ2-6; TRBD1 matches at 10 bases. Germline V gene lookup returns CDR1 SGDLS and CDR2 YYNGEE. The CDR3 contains 17 residues. Germline trimming cut 3 bases from V and 0 bases from J; bases unmatched to any gene: 3. In DNA form, the CDR3 reads TGTGCCAGCAGCGGACAGGGGGCGCTCTCTGGGGCCAACGTCCTGACTTTC. This gives the protein CASSGQGALSGANVLTF.

This clone was seen just once. The chain has TRBV28 and TRBJ2-7; the match to TRBD2 covers 8 bases. Per germline, CDR1 MDHEN and CDR2 SYDVKM. Trimming took 5 bases from V and 5 from J; bases not matched to a gene: 8. The CDR3 totals 14 residues. The CDR3 nucleotides are TGTGCCAGCAGTGCCCGGGGGACTAGGCACGAGCAGTACTTC. The encoded protein is CASSARGTRHEQYF.

The CDR3 reads CASSYDRDSNSYEQYF. CDR3 DNA: TGTGCCAGCAGCTACGACCGGGACAGCAACTCCTACGAGCAGTACTTC. This chain connects TRBV9 to TRBJ2-7; the match to TRBD1 covers 7 bases. Unmatched junction bases numbered 10, after V lost 4 bases and J lost 0 bases. The CDR3 runs to 16 residues. CDR1 and CDR2 from the germline V gene are SGDLS and YYNGEE.

The V and J genes are TRBV11-2 and TRBJ2-5; the match to TRBD1 covers 9 bases. V was pared by 6 bases and J by 2 bases, with 7 bases of the junction left unmatched. The CDR3 spans 15 residues. CDR1 SGHAT and CDR2 FQNNGV come from the germline V gene. The CDR3 sequence is CASRGWTGAQETQYF. In DNA form, the CDR3 reads TGTGCCAGCAGGGGATGGACAGGGGCACAAGAGACCCAGTACTTC.

This clone was seen only a few times. The chain couples TRBV3-1 (or the pseudogene TRBV3-2) to TRBJ1-1; tentatively, D is TRBD1 (6 bases). CDR3 length: 16 residues. Germline loops: CDR1 LGHDT, CDR2 YNNKEL (reference sequence). Deletions cut 0 bases from V and 1 base from J, with 12 bases between. In DNA form, the CDR3 reads TGTGCCAGCAGCCAAGATCTCTTAGGGGGGAACACTGAAGCTTTCTTT. Translation gives CASSQDLLGGNTEAFF.

The chain joins TRBV19 to TRBJ2-5; 10 nucleotides match TRBD2. V lost 8 bases to trimming and J lost 0 bases; unmatched junction nucleotides: 3. This CDR3 spans 14 amino acids. Germline CDR1 and CDR2: LNHDA and SQIVND (reference sequence). DNA for the CDR3: TGTGCCAGTTCTAGCGGGGGCCACCAAGAGACCCAGTACTTC. Translation: CASSSGGHQETQYF.

This clone was observed a single time. The chain carries TRBV6-5 and TRBJ2-2; no firm D call. This CDR3 has 12 residues. The V end lost 6 bases, the J end lost 5 bases, and 7 bases lay between the germline ends. Germline-derived CDR1 and CDR2 are MNHEY and SVGAGI. CDR3 sequence reads: CASSYRTGELFF. CDR3 bases: TGTGCCAGCAGCTACCGTACCGGGGAGCTGTTTTTT.

The chain combines TRBV28 with TRBJ2-2; the D gene is possibly TRBD1 (5 bases). Trimming stripped 5 bases from V and 1 base from J, with 8 bases between. Germline lookup yields CDR1 MDHEN and CDR2 SYDVKM. This CDR3 is built from 14 residues. The CDR3: CASSHGQNTGELFF. The CDR3, as DNA: TGTGCCAGCAGTCACGGACAGAACACCGGGGAGCTGTTTTTT. Looking up the rest from reference TRBV28 and TRBJ2-2 gives the full variable domain: DVKVTQSSRYLVKRTGEKVFLECVQDMDHENMFWYRQDPGLGLRLIYFSYDVKMKEKGDIPEGYSVSREKKERFSLILESASTNQTSMYLCASSHGQNTGELFFGEGSRLTVL.

V gene TRBV6-5 combines with J gene TRBJ2-2; D possibly corresponds to TRBD1 (6 bases). This CDR3 comprises 15 residues. The ends were cut back, 1 base at V and 4 bases at J, with 10 bases in the middle. Germline lookup yields CDR1 MNHEY and CDR2 SVGAGI. The CDR3 sequence: CASSYWGRGTGELFF. The CDR3 coding sequence is TGTGCCAGCAGTTACTGGGGGCGCGGCACCGGGGAGCTGTTTTTT.

J is TRBJ2-7 and V is TRBV27; TRBD2 agrees at 7 bases. The CDR3 has 14 amino acids. CDR1 is MNHEY and CDR2 is SMNVEV in the germline V gene (reference sequence). V shed 3 bases and J 4 bases; nucleotides not matched to a gene: 6. The chain's CDR3 is CASSFGGGEYEQYF. DNA for the CDR3: TGTGCCAGCAGTTTCGGCGGGGGTGAGTACGAGCAGTACTTC.

J is TRBJ2-1 and V is TRBV2, with 8 bases that match TRBD2. The ends lost 4 bases at V and 1 base at J; junction bases unmatched: 3. Germline lookup yields CDR1 SNHLY and CDR2 FYNNEI. This CDR3 is 15 amino acids long. The CDR3 sequence: CASSVGGRSYNEQFF. CDR3 nucleotides: TGTGCCAGCAGTGTGGGCGGGAGGTCCTACAATGAGCAGTTCTTC.

V and J are TRBV6-5 and TRBJ1-2; 12 bases map to TRBD1. There are 13 residues in the CDR3. Germline CDR1 reads MNHEY; CDR2 reads SVGAGI. Trimming cost V 6 bases and J 8 bases; bases outside gene matches: 4. The CDR3 sequence: CASRPGTGGGYTF. CDR3 in DNA: TGTGCCAGCAGACCCGGGACAGGGGGCGGCTACACCTTC.

This sequence joins TRBV2 and TRBJ2-3; TRBD2 might be the D (6 bases). V was shortened by 1 base and J by 9 bases, with 11 bases between the two germline ends. The germline CDR1 and CDR2 sequences are SNHLY and FYNNEI. The CDR3 totals 13 residues. The DNA of the CDR3 is TGTGCCAGCAGTGAAGACGGGAGAGGCACGCAGTATTTT. Encoded protein: CASSEDGRGTQYF.

The table lists this clone with a count of one. The chain joins TRBV6-5 to TRBJ2-1, with 12 bases that match TRBD2. Germline CDR1 reads MNHEY; CDR2 reads SVGAGI. CDR3 size: 13 residues. V lost 8 bases, J lost 6 bases, and 2 bases stayed unmatched. The CDR3 DNA reads as TGTGCCAGCCGACTAGCGGGGGTCAATGAGCAGTTCTTC. Translating gives CASRLAGVNEQFF.

The chain carries TRBV29-1 and TRBJ2-3; 9 positions agree with TRBD2. Trimming removed 8 bases from V and 8 bases from J; junction bases left unmatched: 14. Germline-derived CDR1 and CDR2 are SQVTM and ANQGSEA. The CDR3 totals 14 residues. The CDR3 DNA is TGCAGCACAGGACTCGCGGGGGGGCCGGGTACGCAGTATTTT. The encoded protein is CSTGLAGGPGTQYF.

Here the CDR3 DNA reads TGTGCCATCGCTAACAGGGTTGCTCAGCCCCAGCATTTT. Its protein product is CAIANRVAQPQHF. The chain is built from TRBV15 and TRBJ1-5; perhaps TRBD1 as D (6 bases). Germline V gene sequence: CDR1 LNHNV, CDR2 YYDKDF (reference sequence). This CDR3 region has 13 residues. Trimming took 10 bases from V and 6 from J, leaving 16 bases between them. Full variable domain (rest looked up from reference TRBV15 and TRBJ1-5): DAMVIQNPRYQVTQFGKPVTLSCSQTLNHNVMYWYQQKSSQAPKLLFHYYDKDFNNEADTPDNFQSRRPNTSFCFLDIRSPGLGDTAMYLCAIANRVAQPQHFGDGTRLSIL.

The chain employs TRBV5-1 and TRBJ2-3, with 14 bases matching TRBD2. The J segment lost 3 bases and the V segment lost 0 bases, leaving 6 bases of the junction unmatched. The CDR3 is 18 amino acids. Germline V gene data show CDR1 as SGHRS and CDR2 as YFSETQ. CDR3: CASSLGLAGGLGTDTQYF. The CDR3 nucleotides are TGCGCCAGCAGCTTGGGACTAGCGGGAGGGTTAGGGACAGATACGCAGTATTTT. The complete variable domain, with remaining parts taken from reference TRBV5-1 and TRBJ2-3, reads KAGVTQTPRYLIKTRGQQVTLSCSPISGHRSVSWYQQTPGQGLQFLFEYFSETQRNKGNFPGRFSGRQFSNSRSEMNVSTLELGDSALYLCASSLGLAGGLGTDTQYFGPGTRLTVL.

V and J are TRBV9 and TRBJ1-5; D is unclear. The CDR3 contains 13 residues. From germline, CDR1 is SGDLS and CDR2 YYNGEE. The V and J ends lost 4 bases and 3 bases respectively, with 8 bases between them. The CDR3 DNA is TGTGCCAGCAGCATAGACATCAATCAGCCCCAGCATTTT. Amino acid sequence: CASSIDINQPQHF.

The chain employs TRBV7-2 and TRBJ2-3; 7 nucleotides match TRBD1. The CDR3 length is 15 residues. Germline-derived CDR1 and CDR2 are SGHTA and FQGNSA. Trimming at V came to 4 bases and at J to 0 bases, leaving 4 bases not matched to a gene. CDR3 nucleotide sequence: TGTGCCAGCAGCTCCGACAGGGCTAGCACAGATACGCAGTATTTT. Encoded protein: CASSSDRASTDTQYF. Together with reference TRBV7-2 and TRBJ2-3, the CDR3 gives the full variable domain: GAGVSQSPSNKVTEKGKDVELRCDPISGHTALYWYRQSLGQGLEFLIYFQGNSAPDKSGLPSDRFSAERTGGSVSTLTIQRTQQEDSAVYLCASSSDRASTDTQYFGPGTRLTVL.

V and J are TRBV6-2 or TRBV6-3 and TRBJ1-5; 8 nucleotides agree with TRBD1. This CDR3 region has 18 residues. The germline V gene has CDR1 MNHEY and CDR2 SVGEGT. Trimming cost V 8 bases and J 1 base; bases outside gene matches: 16. CDR3 protein: CASRSHFGQGRSNQPQHF. The CDR3 DNA reads as TGTGCCAGCCGTTCCCACTTCGGACAGGGTCGGAGCAATCAGCCCCAGCATTTT.

The V and J genes are TRBV12-3 or TRBV12-4 and TRBJ2-3; D call uncertain. V was cut by 4 bases and J by 0 bases, with 2 bases left in between. The CDR3 has 12 residues. CDR3 loop: CASSSSTDTQYF. In DNA form, the CDR3 reads TGTGCCAGCAGTTCGAGCACAGATACGCAGTATTTT.

The chain links TRBV7-2 to TRBJ1-3, with 7 positions matching TRBD1. The CDR3 has 15 residues. The germline V gene has CDR1 SGHTA and CDR2 FQGNSA. V shed 2 bases and J 12 bases; nucleotides not matched to a gene: 13. DNA of the CDR3: TGTGCCAGCAGCTTACGGCTGACAGGGAGGGTTGGCATATATTTT. This sequence encodes CASSLRLTGRVGIYF.

The chain links TRBV28 to TRBJ1-1; TRBD1 might be the D (6 bases). The CDR3 is made up of 14 amino acids. Germline V CDR1 and CDR2: MDHEN, SYDVKM. V was shortened by 7 bases and J by 6 bases, with 18 bases between the two germline ends. The CDR3 bases are TGTGCCAGCACCGGGGGGGGCTGGCAGGCTGAAGCTTTCTTT. This gives the protein CASTGGGWQAEAFF. Variable domain in full (rest from reference TRBV28 and TRBJ1-1): DVKVTQSSRYLVKRTGEKVFLECVQDMDHENMFWYRQDPGLGLRLIYFSYDVKMKEKGDIPEGYSVSREKKERFSLILESASTNQTSMYLCASTGGGWQAEAFFGQGTRLTVV.